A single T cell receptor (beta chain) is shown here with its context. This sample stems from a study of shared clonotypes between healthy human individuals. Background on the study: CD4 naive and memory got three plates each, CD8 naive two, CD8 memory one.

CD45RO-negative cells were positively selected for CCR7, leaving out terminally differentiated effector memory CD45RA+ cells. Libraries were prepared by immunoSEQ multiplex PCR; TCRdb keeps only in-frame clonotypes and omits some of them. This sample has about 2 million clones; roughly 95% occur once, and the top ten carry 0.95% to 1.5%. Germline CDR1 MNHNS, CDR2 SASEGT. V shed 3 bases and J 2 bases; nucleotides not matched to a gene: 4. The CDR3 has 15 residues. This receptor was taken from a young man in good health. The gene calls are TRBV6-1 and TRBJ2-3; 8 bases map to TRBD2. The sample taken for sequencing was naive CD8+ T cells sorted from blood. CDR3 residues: CASSDTSGLTDTQYF. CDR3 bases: TGTGCCAGCAGTGATACTAGCGGACTCACAGATACGCAGTATTTT.